One and the same sample provided the 6 T cell receptor beta chains below, sequenced in a study of T cell responses to AZD1222 COVID-19 vaccine. Data came from immunoSEQ multiplex PCR; TCRdb stores just in-frame clones and leaves some out. The sample includes approximately 110,000 clones, about 91% of them seen just once. Material: peripheral blood, obtained 28 days after the second AZD1222 dose. The receptor set was obtained from an adult who received the AZD1222 COVID-19 vaccine.

The gene calls are TRBV11-3 and TRBJ2-1, with TRBD1 matching 7 bases. CDR1 and CDR2 from the germline V gene are SGHNT and YENEEA. This CDR3 region has 16 residues. The junction had 7 bases not matched to a gene; V was cut back by 5 bases and J by 0 bases. CDR3 in amino acids: CASSRGGDSSYNEQFF. The CDR3 DNA reads TGTGCCAGCAGCCGGGGTGGGGACAGCTCCTACAATGAGCAGTTCTTC.

This chain uses TRBV19 with TRBJ1-2; D gene ambiguous. Trimming removed 6 bases from V and 2 bases from J, with 10 bases in between. CDR1 and CDR2 (germline): LNHDA, SQIVND (reference sequence). The CDR3 totals 13 residues. Here the CDR3 DNA reads TGTGCCAGTAGGGTGGACGGCAACTATGGCTACACCTTC. It yields the protein CASRVDGNYGYTF.

This chain uses TRBV7-2 with TRBJ1-2; a possible D gene is TRBD1 (5 bases). Trimming removed 1 base from V and 5 bases from J, with 11 bases in between. The length of the CDR3 is 14 residues. Germline V lookup: CDR1 SGHTA, CDR2 FQGNSA. CDR3: CASSLVQGLYGYTF. DNA for the CDR3: TGTGCCAGCAGCTTAGTCCAGGGTCTTTATGGCTACACCTTC.

CDR3 DNA: TGTGCCACGGCCGGGACTAGCGGCATGGATACGCAGTATTTT. It is translated as CATAGTSGMDTQYF. This rearrangement joins TRBV24-1 to TRBJ2-3, with 11 bases lining up with TRBD2. CDR1 and CDR2 from the germline V gene are KGHDR and SFDVKD. The CDR3 runs to 14 residues. Trimming cost V 10 bases and J 6 bases; bases outside gene matches: 8.

The genes are TRBV28 and TRBJ2-1; the D gene is possibly TRBD2 (6 bases). The germline V gene has CDR1 MDHEN and CDR2 SYDVKM. V was pared by 4 bases and J by 8 bases, with 12 bases between. CDR3 size: 13 residues. The CDR3 region has the DNA TGTGCCAGCAGTTACCCGGGACTCCATGAGCAGTTCTTC. The encoded protein is CASSYPGLHEQFF.

The CDR3 loop reads CASSLGLPNYGYTF. The CDR3 DNA reads as TGCGCCAGCAGCCTGGGACTGCCCAACTATGGCTACACCTTC. The chain is built from TRBV5-1 and TRBJ1-2; D possibly corresponds to TRBD1 (5 bases). Trimming stripped 4 bases from V and 2 bases from J, with 12 bases between. The CDR3 covers 14 residues. Germline V gene data show CDR1 as SGHRS and CDR2 as YFSETQ.